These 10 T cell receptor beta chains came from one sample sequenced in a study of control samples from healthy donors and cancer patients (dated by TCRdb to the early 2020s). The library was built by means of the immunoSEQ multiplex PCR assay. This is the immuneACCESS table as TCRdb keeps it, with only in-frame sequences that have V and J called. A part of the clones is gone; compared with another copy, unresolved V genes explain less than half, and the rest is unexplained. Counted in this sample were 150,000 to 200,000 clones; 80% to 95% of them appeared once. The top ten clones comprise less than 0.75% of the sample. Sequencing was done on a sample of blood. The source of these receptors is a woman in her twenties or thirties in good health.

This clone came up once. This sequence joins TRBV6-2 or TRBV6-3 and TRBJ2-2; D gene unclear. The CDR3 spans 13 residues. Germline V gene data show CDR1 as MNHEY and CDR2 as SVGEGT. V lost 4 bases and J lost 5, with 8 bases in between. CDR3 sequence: CASSWTDTGELFF. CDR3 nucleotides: TGTGCCAGCAGTTGGACGGATACCGGGGAGCTGTTTTTT.

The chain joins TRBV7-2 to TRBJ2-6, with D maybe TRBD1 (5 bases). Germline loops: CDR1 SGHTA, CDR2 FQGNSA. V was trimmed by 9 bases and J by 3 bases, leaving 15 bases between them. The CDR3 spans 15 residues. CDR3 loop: CASRWQGRGANVLTF. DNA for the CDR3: TGTGCCAGTCGGTGGCAGGGCCGTGGGGCCAACGTCCTGACTTTC.

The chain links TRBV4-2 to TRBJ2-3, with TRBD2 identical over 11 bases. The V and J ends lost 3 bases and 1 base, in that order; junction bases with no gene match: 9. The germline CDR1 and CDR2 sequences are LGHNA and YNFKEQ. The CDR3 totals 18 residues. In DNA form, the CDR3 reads TGTGCCAGCAGCCATACTAGCGGGAGATCTCAGGGCACAGATACGCAGTATTTT. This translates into CASSHTSGRSQGTDTQYF.

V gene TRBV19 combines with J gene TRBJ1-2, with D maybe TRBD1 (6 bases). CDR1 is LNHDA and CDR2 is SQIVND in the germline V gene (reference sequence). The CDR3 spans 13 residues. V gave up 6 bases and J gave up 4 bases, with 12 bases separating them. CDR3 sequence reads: CASRKTGTYGYTF. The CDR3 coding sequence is TGTGCCAGTAGAAAGACAGGTACCTATGGCTACACCTTC.

For the CDR3, the DNA is TGTGCCAGTGGACAGGGGAACACCGGGGAGCTGTTTTTT. This encodes CASGQGNTGELFF. The rearrangement joins TRBV7-3 to TRBJ2-2, with 8 bases that match TRBD1. The CDR3 is 13 residues long. V shed 9 bases, J shed 1 base, and the junction held 1 base outside the gene matches. CDR1 and CDR2 from the germline V gene are SGHTA and FQGTGA.

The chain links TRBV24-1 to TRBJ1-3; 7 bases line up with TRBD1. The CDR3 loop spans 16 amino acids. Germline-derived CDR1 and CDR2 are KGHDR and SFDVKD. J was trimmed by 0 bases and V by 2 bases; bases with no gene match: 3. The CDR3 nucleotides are TGTGCCACCAGTGATTCGGGACAGAACTCTGGAAACACCATATATTTT. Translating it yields CATSDSGQNSGNTIYF.

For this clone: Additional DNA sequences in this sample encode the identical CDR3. As DNA, the CDR3 is TGTGCCAGCAGCGCAGAGGGGGGGCTGGGGACAGATACGCAGTATTTT. It codes for CASSAEGGLGTDTQYF. The chain has TRBV9 and TRBJ2-3, with D perhaps TRBD2 (7 bases). Germline assignment: CDR1 SGDLS and CDR2 YYNGEE. V lost 3 bases to trimming and J lost 3 bases, with 17 bases between them. CDR3 length equals 16 residues.

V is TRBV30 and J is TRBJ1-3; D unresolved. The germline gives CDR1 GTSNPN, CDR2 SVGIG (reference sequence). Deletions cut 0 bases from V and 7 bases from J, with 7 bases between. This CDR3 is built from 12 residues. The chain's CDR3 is CAWSVVGNTIYF. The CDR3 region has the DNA TGTGCCTGGAGTGTAGTGGGTAACACCATATATTTT.

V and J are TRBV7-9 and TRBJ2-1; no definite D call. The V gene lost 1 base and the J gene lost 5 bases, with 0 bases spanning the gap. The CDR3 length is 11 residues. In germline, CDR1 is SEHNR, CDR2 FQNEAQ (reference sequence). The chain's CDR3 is CASSLDNEQFF. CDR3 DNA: TGTGCCAGCAGCTTAGACAATGAGCAGTTCTTC.

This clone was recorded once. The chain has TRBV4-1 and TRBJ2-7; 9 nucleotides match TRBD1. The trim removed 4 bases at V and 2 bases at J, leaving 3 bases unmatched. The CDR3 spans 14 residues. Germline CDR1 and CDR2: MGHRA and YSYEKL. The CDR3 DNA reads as TGCGCCAGCAGCCTCCGGGACAGGGCCTACGAGCAGTACTTC. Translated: CASSLRDRAYEQYF.